Below are 11 T cell receptor beta chains sequenced from a single sample in a study of blood T cell repertoires in COVID-19. TCRdb's copy holds only in-frame clones and misses some; the assay was immunoSEQ multiplex PCR. Here the sample spans around 84,000 clones, 78% being singletons. Material for sequencing was peripheral blood. The receptors come from a man between 60 and 75 years old with COVID-19, enrolled during active disease.

In nucleotides, the CDR3 is TGTGCCAGTAGTCATACCCAGGGGGTGAGATATGGCTACACCTTC. It translates to CASSHTQGVRYGYTF. This rearrangement joins TRBV19 to TRBJ1-2; 7 bases fit TRBD1. V lost 5 bases to trimming and J lost 5 bases; unmatched junction nucleotides: 11. The CDR3 contains 15 residues. The germline V gene encodes CDR1 LNHDA and CDR2 SQIVND (reference sequence).

A few counts support this clone. The V gene is TRBV2, the J gene TRBJ1-2; D is unresolved. Trimming stripped 8 bases from V and 0 bases from J, with 13 bases between. CDR1 is SNHLY and CDR2 is FYNNEI in the germline V gene. The CDR3 length is 14 residues. This chain's CDR3 is CASREQRANYGYTF. CDR3 DNA: TGTGCCAGCCGAGAACAGAGAGCTAACTATGGCTACACCTTC.

This chain uses TRBV5-6 with TRBJ2-7; TRBD2 aligns across 8 bases. The CDR3 length is 13 residues. The trim removed 1 base at V and 6 bases at J, leaving 3 bases unmatched. Germline CDR1 reads SGHDT; CDR2 reads YYEEEE. CDR3 sequence (DNA): TGTGCCAGCAGCTTGACGGGAGGGGTCGAGCAGTACTTC. This codes for CASSLTGGVEQYF.

The chain has TRBV13 and TRBJ2-2, with a tentative D call TRBD1 (5 bases). Germline loops: CDR1 PRHDT, CDR2 FYEKMQ (reference sequence). The CDR3 has 14 residues. V dropped 7 bases and J dropped 0 bases, with 9 bases sitting between them. The CDR3 region has the DNA TGTGCCAGCAAAACACAGGCGAACACCGGGGAGCTGTTTTTT. It yields the protein CASKTQANTGELFF. The whole variable domain, filled in from reference TRBV13 and TRBJ2-2, reads AAGVIQSPRHLIKEKRETATLKCYPIPRHDTVYWYQQGPGQDPQFLISFYEKMQSDKGSIPDRFSAQQFSDYHSELNMSSLELGDSALYFCASKTQANTGELFFGEGSRLTVL.

The chain combines TRBV5-6 with TRBJ2-5; weak D call: TRBD2 (7 bases). With 2 bases removed from V and 0 bases from J, the gap between germline ends came to 14 bases. There are 16 residues in the CDR3. Germline V lookup: CDR1 SGHDT, CDR2 YYEEEE. Here the CDR3 reads CASSLRGGSHQETQYF. DNA for the CDR3: TGTGCCAGCAGCTTAAGGGGGGGGTCCCACCAAGAGACCCAGTACTTC. Looking up the rest from reference TRBV5-6 and TRBJ2-5 gives the full variable domain: DAGVTQSPTHLIKTRGQQVTLRCSPKSGHDTVSWYQQALGQGPQFIFQYYEEEERQRGNFPDRFSGHQFPNYSSELNVNALLLGDSALYLCASSLRGGSHQETQYFGPGTRLLVL.

V is TRBV5-1 and J is TRBJ2-3; 9 nucleotides match TRBD2. Germline lookup yields CDR1 SGHRS and CDR2 YFSETQ. The CDR3 covers 15 residues. The J segment lost 3 bases and the V segment lost 6 bases, leaving 8 bases of the junction unmatched. CDR3 residues: CASNPSGIVTDTQYF. The CDR3 coding sequence is TGCGCCAGCAACCCTAGCGGGATAGTAACAGATACGCAGTATTTT.

This chain links TRBV21-1 with TRBJ1-2; no DNA check was done on the table's D call, TRBD1. TRBV21-1 is assigned pseudogene status. The CDR3 totals 14 residues. CDR3 sequence (DNA): TGTGCCAGCGAATCATTACAGGGGGCGCGAGGCTACACCTTC. Translation: CASESLQGARGYTF.

This rearrangement joins TRBV6-5 to TRBJ2-7; 8 bases agree with TRBD1. Germline loops: CDR1 MNHEY, CDR2 SVGAGI. Losses at the gene ends were 2 bases for V and 3 bases for J; bases not matched to a gene: 6. CDR3 length: 15 residues. As DNA, the CDR3 is TGTGCCAGCAGTTACCGGGACAGGCTCAACTACGAGCAGTACTTC. Protein: CASSYRDRLNYEQYF.

This clone occurred a few times. The CDR3 sequence: CASTPDRGLYEQYF. CDR3 bases: TGTGCCAGTACACCGGACAGGGGGCTGTACGAGCAGTACTTC. This chain links TRBV19 with TRBJ2-7; TRBD1 aligns across 11 bases. The CDR3 extends over 14 amino acids. CDR1 and CDR2 from the germline V gene are LNHDA and SQIVND (reference sequence). Trimming cost V 7 bases and J 4 bases; bases outside gene matches: 6.

The chain joins TRBV9 to TRBJ2-3; 7 nucleotides match TRBD2. There are 20 residues in the CDR3. The trim removed 4 bases at V and 5 bases at J, leaving 25 bases unmatched. Per the germline V gene, CDR1 is SGDLS and CDR2 is YYNGEE. In DNA form, the CDR3 reads TGTGCCAGCAGCCCCCTGCCCTCTGCGGGGGTGAGTTTGGGGAAAGATACGCAGTATTTT. Its translation: CASSPLPSAGVSLGKDTQYF.

This clone appeared once. This rearrangement joins TRBV5-4 to TRBJ2-2; TRBD1 might be the D (5 bases). The CDR3 loop spans 17 amino acids. CDR1 and CDR2 (germline): SGHNT, YYREEE (reference sequence). Trimming took off 0 bases at V and 1 base at J, with 13 bases between the two ends. In DNA, the CDR3 is TGTGCCAGCAGCTTGGCCCCCCAGGGTCGGAACACCGGGGAGCTGTTTTTT. Its translation is CASSLAPQGRNTGELFF. The full variable domain, in which reference TRBV5-4 and TRBJ2-2 provide the parts outside the CDR3, is ETGVTQSPTHLIKTRGQQVTLRCSSQSGHNTVSWYQQALGQGPQFIFQYYREEENGRGNFPPRFSGLQFPNYSSELNVNALELDDSALYLCASSLAPQGRNTGELFFGEGSRLTVL.